The TCR beta chain described here comes from a study of blood T cell repertoires in COVID-19. Germline lookup yields CDR1 LGHDT and CDR2 YNNKEL (reference sequence). The CDR3 covers 17 residues. Unmatched junction bases numbered 9, after V lost 5 bases and J lost 6 bases. Profiling relied on immunoSEQ multiplex PCR, and the TCRdb table lists in-frame clones only, not all of them. This table has about 130,000 clones, approximately 81% appearing once. The receptor was derived from a woman in her forties or fifties with acute or convalescent COVID-19. V gene TRBV3-1 (or the pseudogene TRBV3-2) combines with J gene TRBJ2-2, with TRBD2 matching over 13 bases. Sample: peripheral blood. The CDR3, as DNA: TGTGCCAGCAGCTACGATAGACTAGCGGGGGGTCCCGGGGAGCTGTTTTTT. Amino acid sequence: CASSYDRLAGGPGELFF.